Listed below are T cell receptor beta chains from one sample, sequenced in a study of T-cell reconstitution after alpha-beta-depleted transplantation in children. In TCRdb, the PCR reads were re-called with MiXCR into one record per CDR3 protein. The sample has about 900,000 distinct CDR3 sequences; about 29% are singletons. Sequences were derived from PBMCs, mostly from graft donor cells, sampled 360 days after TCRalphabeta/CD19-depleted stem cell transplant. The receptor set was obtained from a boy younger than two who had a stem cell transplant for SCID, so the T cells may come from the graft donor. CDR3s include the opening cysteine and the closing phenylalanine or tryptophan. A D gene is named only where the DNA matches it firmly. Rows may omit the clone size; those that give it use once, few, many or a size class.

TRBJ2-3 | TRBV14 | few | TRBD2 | TGTGCCAGCAGCCAATCCATTTGGCTAGCGGGGGCGGACCGGGCAGATACGCAGTATTTT | CASSQSIWLAGADRADTQYF
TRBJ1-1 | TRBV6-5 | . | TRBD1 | TGTGCCAGCACCCCCGACAGGGAGGCCACTGAAGCTTTCTTT | CASTPDREATEAFF
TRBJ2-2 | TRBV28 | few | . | TGTGCCAGCAGTTTGAGGCGGAGGGCGGCCACCGGGGAGCTGTTTTTT | CASSLRRRAATGELFF
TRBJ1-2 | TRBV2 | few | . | TGTGCCAGCAGTGAGTCCGGGGCATCGGGGAGCTATGGCTACACCTTC | CASSESGASGSYGYTF
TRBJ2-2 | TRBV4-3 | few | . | TGCGCCAGCAGCCAAACTAGGGGCAGGGTAAAGACCGGGGAGCTGTTTTTT | CASSQTRGRVKTGELFF
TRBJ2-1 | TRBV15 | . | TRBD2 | TGTGCCACCGGGCGGGGGTCGTACAATGAGCAGTTCTTC | CATGRGSYNEQFF
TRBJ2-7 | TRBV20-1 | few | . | TGCAGTGCTAGCCCGACAGGCTTAAGGTACAGCGAGCAGTACTTC | CSASPTGLRYSEQYF
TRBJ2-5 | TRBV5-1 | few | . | TGCGCCAGCAGCCCCCGGGTACCTCAAGAGACCCAGTACTTC | CASSPRVPQETQYF
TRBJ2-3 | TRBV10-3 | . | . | TGTGCCATCAGTGAGTCGGGGGGTACGCAGTATTTT | CAISESGGTQYF
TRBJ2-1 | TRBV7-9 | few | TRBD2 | TGTGCCAGCAGGGCGCCGCCGGGACTAGTCTCCTACAATGAGCAGTTCTTC | CASRAPPGLVSYNEQFF
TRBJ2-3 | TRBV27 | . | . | TGTGCCAGCAGTTTCCTACTAGCATTCGATACGCAGTATTTT | CASSFLLAFDTQYF
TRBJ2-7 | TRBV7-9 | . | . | TGTGCCAGCAGCCTATCGTACCCTGCCTACGAGCAGTACTTC | CASSLSYPAYEQYF
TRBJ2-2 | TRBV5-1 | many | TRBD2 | TGCGCCAGCAGCCCCCCGGGACTAGCGAACACCGGGGAGCTGTTTTTT | CASSPPGLANTGELFF
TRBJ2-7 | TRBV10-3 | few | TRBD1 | TGTGCCATCAGCGCCGACAGGGGAACGATTTACGAGCAGTACTTC | CAISADRGTIYEQYF
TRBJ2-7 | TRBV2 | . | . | TGTGCCAGCAGTAACCCCCGGTGGAAGTACGAGCAGTACTTC | CASSNPRWKYEQYF
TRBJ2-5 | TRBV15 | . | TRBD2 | TGTGCCACCAGCAGCGGGGGGAGACTAGCGTTGGAGACCCAGTACTTC | CATSSGGRLALETQYF
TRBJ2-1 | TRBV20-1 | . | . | TGCAGTGCTACGGGGGATAGCGCCTCCTACAATGAGCAGTTCTTC | CSATGDSASYNEQFF
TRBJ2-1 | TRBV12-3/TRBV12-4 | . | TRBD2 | TGTGCCAGCAGTTTGACTAGCGGGGGGCACGGTGAGCAGTTCTTC | CASSLTSGGHGEQFF
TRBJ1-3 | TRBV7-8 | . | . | TGTGCCAGCAGCTTAGATTATTCGGGACTGGTTGGAAACACCATATATTTT | CASSLDYSGLVGNTIYF
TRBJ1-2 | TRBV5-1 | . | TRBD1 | TGCGCCAGCAGCCAGGACAGGAGCTATGGCTACACCTTC | CASSQDRSYGYTF
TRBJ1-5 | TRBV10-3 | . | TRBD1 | TGTGCCATCAGGGACAGGGATAGCAATCAGCCCCAGCATTTT | CAIRDRDSNQPQHF
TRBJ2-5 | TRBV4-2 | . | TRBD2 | TGTGCCAGCAGCCAAGCGGGGGAGGGTACGGGGACCCAGTACTTC | CASSQAGEGTGTQYF
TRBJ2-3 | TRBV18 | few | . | TGTGCCAGCTCACCACTCGGAGCACCAGATACGCAGTATTTT | CASSPLGAPDTQYF
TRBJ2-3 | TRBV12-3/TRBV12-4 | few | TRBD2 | TGTGCCAGCAGCCTCTTTACTAGCGGTACCACAGATACGCAGTATTTT | CASSLFTSGTTDTQYF
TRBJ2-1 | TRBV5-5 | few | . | TGTGCCAGCAGCGTCTTGGGTCGTCGGTTCTTC | CASSVLGRRFF
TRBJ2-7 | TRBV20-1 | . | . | TGCAGTGCTAGAGATGGGTGGGCCTACGAGCAGTACTTC | CSARDGWAYEQYF
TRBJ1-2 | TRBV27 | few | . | TGTGCCAGCAGTTTGCGGGTGGGTTATGGCTACACCTTC | CASSLRVGYGYTF
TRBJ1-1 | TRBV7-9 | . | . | TGTGCCAGCAGCTTAGGAGGGGAGGGCCTGGACACTGAAGCTTTCTTT | CASSLGGEGLDTEAFF
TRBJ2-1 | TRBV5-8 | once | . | TGTGCCAGCAGCCCGGGACTGCGGTCGAGCTCCTACAATGAGCAGTTCTTC | CASSPGLRSSSYNEQFF
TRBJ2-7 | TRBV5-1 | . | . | TGCGCCAGCAGCTTGGGAGAGGCATCCGACCACGAGCAGTACTTC | CASSLGEASDHEQYF
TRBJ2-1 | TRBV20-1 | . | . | TGCAGTGCTAGAGCGTGGGGGGGCTCCAGCAGGGAGCAGTTCTTC | CSARAWGGSSREQFF
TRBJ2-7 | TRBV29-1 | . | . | TGCAGCGTTTTTGAGGCCGGCGAGCAGTACTTC | CSVFEAGEQYF
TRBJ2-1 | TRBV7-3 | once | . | TGTGCCAGCAGCTCGTCCTCTAGCGCGTCTTACAATGAGCAGTTCTTC | CASSSSSSASYNEQFF
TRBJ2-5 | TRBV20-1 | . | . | TGCAGTGCTGGATCAGGGGGGCAAGAGACCCAGTACTTC | CSAGSGGQETQYF
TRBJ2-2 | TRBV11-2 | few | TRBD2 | TGTGCCAGCAGCTTAGATGGGAGGGTTACCACCGGGGAGCTGTTTTTT | CASSLDGRVTTGELFF
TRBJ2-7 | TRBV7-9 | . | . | TGTGCCAGCAGCTTAAGGTACAGGCATAAGGATACCTACGAGCAGTACTTC | CASSLRYRHKDTYEQYF
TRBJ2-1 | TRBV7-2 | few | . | TGTGCCAGCAGCTTTTTACGCCATGAGCAGTTCTTC | CASSFLRHEQFF
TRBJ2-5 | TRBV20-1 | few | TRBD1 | TGCAGTGCGAGAACCGGGACAGGGAGGTTTGAGACCCAGTACTTC | CSARTGTGRFETQYF
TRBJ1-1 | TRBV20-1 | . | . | TGCAGTGCTAGCCCCGGTAACACTGAAGCTTTCTTT | CSASPGNTEAFF
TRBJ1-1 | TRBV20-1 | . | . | TGCAGTGCCAGACGGCGGGACATGAACACTGAAGCTTTCTTT | CSARRRDMNTEAFF
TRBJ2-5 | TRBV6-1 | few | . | TGTGCCAGCCGCATATCTTTTTGGGGGGAAGAGACCCAGTACTTC | CASRISFWGEETQYF
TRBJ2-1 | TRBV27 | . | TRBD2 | TGTGCCAGCAGTGCCTCCCGACTAGCGGGGGGGCATTCGGGTGAGCAGTTCTTC | CASSASRLAGGHSGEQFF
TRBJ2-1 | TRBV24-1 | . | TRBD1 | TGTGCCACCAGTGAGGCCGGGACAGGGGGCCACAATGAGCAGTTCTTC | CATSEAGTGGHNEQFF
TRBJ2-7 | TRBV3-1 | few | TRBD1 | TGTGCCAGCAGCCATCACAGGGGTGCCGAGCAGTACTTC | CASSHHRGAEQYF
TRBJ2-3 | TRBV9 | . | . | TGTGCCAGCAGCCAAGACGGGGTCTACACAGATACGCAGTATTTT | CASSQDGVYTDTQYF
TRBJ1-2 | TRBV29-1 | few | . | TGCAGCGTTGAAGATGGCCAGGGGTACGGCTACACCTTC | CSVEDGQGYGYTF
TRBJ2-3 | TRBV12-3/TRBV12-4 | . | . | TGTGCCAGCAGTTTAAGGGTCGGGCAGAACCTGGGCGCAGATACGCAGTATTTT | CASSLRVGQNLGADTQYF
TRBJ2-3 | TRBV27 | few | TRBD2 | TGTGCCAGCAGTTTAAGGGGACTAGCCACAGATACGCAGTATTTT | CASSLRGLATDTQYF
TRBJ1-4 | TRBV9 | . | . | TGTGCCAGCAGCGTTGGGACGGGCTGGCGTAATGAAAAACTGTTTTTT | CASSVGTGWRNEKLFF
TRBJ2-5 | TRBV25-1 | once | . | TGTGCCAGCAGTGAATACCTTCAGGAGACCCAGTACTTC | CASSEYLQETQYF
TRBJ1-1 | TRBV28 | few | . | TGTGCCAGCATCGCGACGCGAGGTGAAGCTTTCTTT | CASIATRGEAFF
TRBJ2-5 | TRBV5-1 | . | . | TGCGCCAGCGTGGACGGGGAGACCCAGTACTTC | CASVDGETQYF
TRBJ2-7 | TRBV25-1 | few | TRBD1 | TGTGCCAGCAGTGGATCAACCGCGGACAGGCTCTCCTACGAGCAGTACTTC | CASSGSTADRLSYEQYF
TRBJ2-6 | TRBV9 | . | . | TGTGCCAGCAGCTCAGGGGGGGCCTTACTCTCTGGGGCCAACGTCCTGACTTTC | CASSSGGALLSGANVLTF
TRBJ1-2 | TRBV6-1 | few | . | TGTGCCAGCAGTCCCCCTGATGGCTATGGCTACACCTTC | CASSPPDGYGYTF
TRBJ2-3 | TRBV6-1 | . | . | TGTGCCAGCACCCCTCGTCGCACAGATACGCAGTATTTT | CASTPRRTDTQYF
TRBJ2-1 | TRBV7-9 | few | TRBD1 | TGTGCCAGCAGCTTAGCGGTGGACAGGGAAGGATACAATGAGCAGTTCTTC | CASSLAVDREGYNEQFF